This T cell receptor beta chain derives from a study of blood T cell repertoires in COVID-19. The wider study: T cells, B-cell-depleted T cells, or PBMCs supplied cDNA or gDNA.

Germline V lookup: CDR1 SGHRS, CDR2 YFSETQ. This CDR3 is 15 amino acids long. V was clipped by 4 bases and J by 0 bases, with 10 bases between them. Source study methods: Estimation of nucleated cell counts relied on the amplification of reference gene primers. Using immunoSEQ multiplex PCR, the repertoire was profiled, and TCRdb retains in-frame clones only, with some absent. The V and J calls and the clone size are those of that table, but D and trimming were determined from the DNA. Among 58,000 or so clones listed, roughly four fifths were seen once. This clonotype was obtained from an elderly woman with acute or convalescent COVID-19. The source material was peripheral blood. The rearrangement joins TRBV5-1 to TRBJ2-2; tentative D call: TRBD1 (6 bases). In DNA, the CDR3 is TGCGCCAGCAGCCCAGGGGCCCCGAACACCGGGGAGCTGTTTTTT. Amino acids: CASSPGAPNTGELFF.